A single sample gave rise to the 2 T cell receptor beta chains below, sequenced in a study of shared clonotypes between healthy human individuals. TCRdb's copy holds only in-frame clones and misses some; the assay was immunoSEQ multiplex PCR. Counted here are a few hundred thousand clones, around 77% occurring once; the ten biggest clones make up more than 10%. The material sequenced was PBMCs. Every receptor here comes from a woman in her 40s in good health. Some clones in this sample may be carry-over from other donors' samples.

V gene TRBV27 combines with J gene TRBJ1-5; D not resolved. This CDR3 spans 12 amino acids. V lost 7 bases and J 2 bases, leaving 6 bases between the germline ends. Per the germline V gene, CDR1 is MNHEY and CDR2 is SMNVEV (reference sequence). The CDR3: CASTEGNQPQHF. As DNA, the CDR3 is TGTGCCAGCACCGAGGGCAATCAGCCCCAGCATTTT.

The chain carries TRBV6-4 and TRBJ2-1, with 10 bases identical to TRBD2. With V trimmed by 10 bases and J by 4 bases, 7 bases remained unmatched. Per the germline V gene, CDR1 is MRHNA and CDR2 is SNTAGT. The CDR3 totals 14 residues. The CDR3 sequence is CATQAGGPYNEQFF. The CDR3 DNA sequence: TGTGCCACCCAAGCGGGAGGGCCTTACAATGAGCAGTTCTTC.